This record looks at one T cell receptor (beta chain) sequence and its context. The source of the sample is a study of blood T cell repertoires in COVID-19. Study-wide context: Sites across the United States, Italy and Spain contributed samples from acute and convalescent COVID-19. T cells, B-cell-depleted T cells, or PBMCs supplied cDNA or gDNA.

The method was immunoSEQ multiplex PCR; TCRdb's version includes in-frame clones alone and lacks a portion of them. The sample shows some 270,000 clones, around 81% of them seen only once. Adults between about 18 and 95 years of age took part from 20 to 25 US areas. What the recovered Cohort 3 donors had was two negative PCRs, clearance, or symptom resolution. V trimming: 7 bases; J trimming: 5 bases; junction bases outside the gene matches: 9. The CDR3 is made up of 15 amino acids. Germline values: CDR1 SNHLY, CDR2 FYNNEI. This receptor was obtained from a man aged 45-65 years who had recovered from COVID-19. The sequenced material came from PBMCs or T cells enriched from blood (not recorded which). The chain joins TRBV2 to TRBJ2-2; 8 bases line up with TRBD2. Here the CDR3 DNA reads TGTGCCAGCATCGCGGACACGGGGGGGACCGGGGAGCTGTTTTTT. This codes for CASIADTGGTGELFF.